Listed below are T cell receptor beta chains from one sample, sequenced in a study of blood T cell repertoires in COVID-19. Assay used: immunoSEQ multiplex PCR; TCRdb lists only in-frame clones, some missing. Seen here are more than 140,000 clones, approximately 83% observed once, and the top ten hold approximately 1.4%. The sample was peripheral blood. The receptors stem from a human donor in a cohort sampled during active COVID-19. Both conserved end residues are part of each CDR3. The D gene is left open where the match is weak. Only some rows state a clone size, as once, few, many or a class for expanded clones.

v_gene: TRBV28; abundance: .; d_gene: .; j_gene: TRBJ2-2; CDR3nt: TGTGCCAGCATCAAACCGTCGGGGGCCGGGGAGCTGTTTTTT; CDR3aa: CASIKPSGAGELFF
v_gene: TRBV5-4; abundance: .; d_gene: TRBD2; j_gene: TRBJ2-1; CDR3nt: TGTGCCAGCAGGGAGGAGCGGGAGGTCGGTGAGCAGTTCTTC; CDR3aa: CASREEREVGEQFF
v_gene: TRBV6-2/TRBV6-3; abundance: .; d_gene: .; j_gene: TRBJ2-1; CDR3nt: TGTGCCAGCAGTTACTTCCGGGAGAGCTCCTACAATGAGCAGTTCTTC; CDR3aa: CASSYFRESSYNEQFF
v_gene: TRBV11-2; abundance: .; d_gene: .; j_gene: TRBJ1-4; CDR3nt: TGTGCCAGCAGCTTACCTCCGACACTGACTGAAAAACTGTTTTTT; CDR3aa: CASSLPPTLTEKLFF
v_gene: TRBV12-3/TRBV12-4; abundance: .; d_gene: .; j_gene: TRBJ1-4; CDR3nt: TGTGCCAGCAGTTTCGGGAGTGAAAAACTGTTTTTT; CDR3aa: CASSFGSEKLFF
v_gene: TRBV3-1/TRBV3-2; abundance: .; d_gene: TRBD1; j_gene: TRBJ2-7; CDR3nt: TGTGCCAGCAGTCCTCACAGGGGTACCCACGAGCAGTACTTC; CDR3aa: CASSPHRGTHEQYF
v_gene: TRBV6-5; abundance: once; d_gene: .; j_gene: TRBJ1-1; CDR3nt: TGTGCCAGCAGTTACGCACAGTTCCTCTCAGGGCCTGAAGCTTTCTTT; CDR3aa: CASSYAQFLSGPEAFF
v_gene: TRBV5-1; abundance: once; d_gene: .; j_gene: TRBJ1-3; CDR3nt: TGCGCCAGCAGCTTAACAATCGGGAGCTCTGGAAACACCATATATTTT; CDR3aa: CASSLTIGSSGNTIYF
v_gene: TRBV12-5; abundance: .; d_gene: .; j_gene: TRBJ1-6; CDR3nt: TGTGCTAGTGGTTTGTGGGCAGGTAGGTCCTATAATTCACCCCTCCACTTT; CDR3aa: CASGLWAGRSYNSPLHF
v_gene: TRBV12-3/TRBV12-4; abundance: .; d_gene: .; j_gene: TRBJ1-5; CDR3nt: TGTGCCAGCAGTTTAGGGCCCAATCAGCCCCAGCATTTT; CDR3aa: CASSLGPNQPQHF
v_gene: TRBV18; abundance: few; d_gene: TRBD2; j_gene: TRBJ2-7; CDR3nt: TGTGCCAGCTCACCAGGGACTAGCGGAGCCTACGAGCAGTACTTC; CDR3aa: CASSPGTSGAYEQYF
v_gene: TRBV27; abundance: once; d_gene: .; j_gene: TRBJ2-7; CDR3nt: TGTGCCAGCAGTACCGTCAGGGGATACGAGCAGTACTTC; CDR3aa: CASSTVRGYEQYF
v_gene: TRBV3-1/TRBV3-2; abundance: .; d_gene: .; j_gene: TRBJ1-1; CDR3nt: TGTGCCAGCAGCCAAGAGTGGGGGCGTGGGAACACTGAAGCTTTCTTT; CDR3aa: CASSQEWGRGNTEAFF
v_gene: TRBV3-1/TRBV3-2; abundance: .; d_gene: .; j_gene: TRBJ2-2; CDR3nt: TGTGCCAGCAGCCAAGTAGGGGCGAACACCGGGGAGCTGTTTTTT; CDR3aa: CASSQVGANTGELFF
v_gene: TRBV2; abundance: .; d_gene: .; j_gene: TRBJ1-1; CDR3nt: TGTGCCAGCAAGGTCAGACAGAACACTGAAGCTTTCTTT; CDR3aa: CASKVRQNTEAFF
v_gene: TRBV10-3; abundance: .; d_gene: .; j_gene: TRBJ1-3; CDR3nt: TGTGCCATCAGGCGGGGGGACTCTGGAAACACCATATATTTT; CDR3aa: CAIRRGDSGNTIYF
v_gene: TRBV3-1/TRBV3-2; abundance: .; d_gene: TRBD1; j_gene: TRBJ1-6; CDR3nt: TGTGCCAGCAGCCAGGGGACAGGGGGCTCCAATTCACCCCTCCACTTT; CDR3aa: CASSQGTGGSNSPLHF
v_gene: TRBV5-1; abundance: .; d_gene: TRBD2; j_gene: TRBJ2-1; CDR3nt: TGCGCCAGCAGCCAGCGACTAGCGGGAGAGGCTGAGCAGTTCTTC; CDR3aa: CASSQRLAGEAEQFF
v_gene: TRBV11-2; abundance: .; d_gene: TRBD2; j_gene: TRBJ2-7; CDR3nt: TGTGCCAGCAGCTTCGAAATAGCGGGAGGGGTCTACGAGCAGTACTTC; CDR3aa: CASSFEIAGGVYEQYF
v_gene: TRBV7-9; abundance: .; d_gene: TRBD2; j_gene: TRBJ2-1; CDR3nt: TGTGCCAGCAGCTCCGGCGGGGGGGGTGCCTACAATGAGCAGTTCTTC; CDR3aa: CASSSGGGGAYNEQFF
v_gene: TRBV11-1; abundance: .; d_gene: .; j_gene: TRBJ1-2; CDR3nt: TGTGCCAGCAGCTTAGTGACGGGTTGGGGCTACACCTTC; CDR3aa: CASSLVTGWGYTF
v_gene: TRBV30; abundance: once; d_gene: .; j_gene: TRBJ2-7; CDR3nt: TGTGCCGTCCAAAGAGCCTACGAGCAGTACTTC; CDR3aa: CAVQRAYEQYF
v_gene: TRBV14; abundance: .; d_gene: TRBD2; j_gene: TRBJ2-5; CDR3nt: TGTGCCAGCAGCCAAGGGGGAAACGCGGGACTAGCGGGAGAGACCCAGTACTTC; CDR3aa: CASSQGGNAGLAGETQYF
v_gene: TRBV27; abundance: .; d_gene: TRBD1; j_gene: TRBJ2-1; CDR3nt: TGTGCCAGCAGTCCTAGGACAGGCAATGAGCAGTTCTTC; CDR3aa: CASSPRTGNEQFF
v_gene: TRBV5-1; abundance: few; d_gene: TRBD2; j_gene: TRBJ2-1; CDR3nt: TGCGCCAGCAGCTTGAGGAGCGGGAGGGACAATGAGCAGTTCTTC; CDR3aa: CASSLRSGRDNEQFF
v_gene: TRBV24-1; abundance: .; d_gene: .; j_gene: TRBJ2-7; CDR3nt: TGTGCCACCAGTGACCCGGCGGAGGAGCAGTACTTC; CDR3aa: CATSDPAEEQYF
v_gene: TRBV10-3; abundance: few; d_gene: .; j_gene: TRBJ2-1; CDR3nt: TGTGCCATCAGTGCGGCGGGGTACAATGAGCAGTTCTTC; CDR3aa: CAISAAGYNEQFF
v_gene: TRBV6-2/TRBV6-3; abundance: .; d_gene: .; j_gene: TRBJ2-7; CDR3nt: TGTGCCAGCAGTTACAGATCCGGGAACACCCAGGAGCAGTACTTC; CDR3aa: CASSYRSGNTQEQYF
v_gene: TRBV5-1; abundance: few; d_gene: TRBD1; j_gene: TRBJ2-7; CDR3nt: TGCGCCAGCAGCTTGAGGGGACAGGGGGCTTACGAGCAGTACTTC; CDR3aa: CASSLRGQGAYEQYF
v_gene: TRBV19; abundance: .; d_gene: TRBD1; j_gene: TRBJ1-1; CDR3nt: TGTGCCAGTAGTCGGACAGGGGTGGGTTCTGAAGCTTTCTTT; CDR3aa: CASSRTGVGSEAFF
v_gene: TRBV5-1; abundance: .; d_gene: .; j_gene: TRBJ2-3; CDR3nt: TGCGCCAGCAGCTTCATGGGCGCCCGTACAGATACGCAGTATTTT; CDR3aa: CASSFMGARTDTQYF
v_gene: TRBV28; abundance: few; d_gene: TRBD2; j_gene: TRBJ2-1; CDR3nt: TGTGCCAGCAGCCCAGTTACGGGAGGACGCAATGAGCAGTTCTTC; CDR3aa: CASSPVTGGRNEQFF
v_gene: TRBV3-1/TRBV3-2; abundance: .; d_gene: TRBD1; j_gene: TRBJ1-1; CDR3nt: TGTGCCAGCAGCCAAGACCTGACAGGGGGACGGACTGAAGCTTTCTTT; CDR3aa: CASSQDLTGGRTEAFF
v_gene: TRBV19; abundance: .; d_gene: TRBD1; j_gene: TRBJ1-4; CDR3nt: TGTGCCAGTAAAGGCCAGGGGGGAACAACTAATGAAAAACTGTTTTTT; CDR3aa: CASKGQGGTTNEKLFF
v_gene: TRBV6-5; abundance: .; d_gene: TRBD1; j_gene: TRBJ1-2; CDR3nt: TGTGCCAGCACCCTCGGTGGGGACAGTCCCTATGGCTACACCTTC; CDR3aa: CASTLGGDSPYGYTF
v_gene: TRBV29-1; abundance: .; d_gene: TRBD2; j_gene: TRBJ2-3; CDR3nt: TGCAGCGTTGACCCTAGCGGGAGATCTGATACGCAGTATTTT; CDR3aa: CSVDPSGRSDTQYF
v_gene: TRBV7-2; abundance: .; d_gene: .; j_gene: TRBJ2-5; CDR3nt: TGTGCCAGCAGCCCCCGGGACTCCCAAGAGACCCAGTACTTC; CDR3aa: CASSPRDSQETQYF
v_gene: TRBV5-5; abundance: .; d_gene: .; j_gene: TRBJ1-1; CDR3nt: TGTGCCAGCAGTTTTGGGACTGGCACTGAAGCTTTCTTT; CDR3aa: CASSFGTGTEAFF
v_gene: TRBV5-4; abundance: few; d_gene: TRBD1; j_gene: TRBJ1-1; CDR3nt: TGTGCCAGCAGCTTGCAGGGGGCGAACACTGAAGCTTTCTTT; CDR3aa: CASSLQGANTEAFF
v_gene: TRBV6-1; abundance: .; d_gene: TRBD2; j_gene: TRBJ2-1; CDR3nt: TGTGCCAGCAGCGAACTAGCGGGAGGACGGAGCTCCTACAATGAGCAGTTCTTC; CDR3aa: CASSELAGGRSSYNEQFF
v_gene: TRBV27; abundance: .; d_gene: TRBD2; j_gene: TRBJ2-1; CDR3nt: TGTGCCAGCCGACTAGCGGGGGTGGGCGAGCAGTTCTTC; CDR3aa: CASRLAGVGEQFF
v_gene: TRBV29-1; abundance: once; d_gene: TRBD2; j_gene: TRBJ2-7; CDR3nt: TGCAGCGTCGCTAGCGGGAGGGACGAGCAGTACTTC; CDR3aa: CSVASGRDEQYF
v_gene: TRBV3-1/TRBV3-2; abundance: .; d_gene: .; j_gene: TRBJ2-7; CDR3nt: TGTGCCAGCAGCCATTGGAGGAGCTCCTACGAGCAGTACTTC; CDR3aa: CASSHWRSSYEQYF
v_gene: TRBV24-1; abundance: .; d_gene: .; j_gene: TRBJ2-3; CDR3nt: TGTGCCCCCGTGGTGAGGCCTCATAGGTATTTT; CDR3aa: CAPVVRPHRYF
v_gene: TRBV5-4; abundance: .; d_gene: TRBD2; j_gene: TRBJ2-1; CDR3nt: TGTGCCAGCAGCTTGCGGGCGGGAGCGGTGGGCAATGAGCAGTTCTTC; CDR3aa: CASSLRAGAVGNEQFF
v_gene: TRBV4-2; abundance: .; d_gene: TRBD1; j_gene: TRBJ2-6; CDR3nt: TGTGCCAGCAGCCAAGGGACAGGGACATCTGGGGCCAACGTCCTGACTTTC; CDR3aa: CASSQGTGTSGANVLTF
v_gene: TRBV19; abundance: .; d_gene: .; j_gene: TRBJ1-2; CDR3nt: TGTGCCAGTAGTTTATGGATCGGACGGGAGAACTATGGCTACACCTTC; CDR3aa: CASSLWIGRENYGYTF
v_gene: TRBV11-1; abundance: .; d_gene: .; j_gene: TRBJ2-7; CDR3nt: TGTGCCAGCAGCTTAGCCCGGACTGCCTACGAGCAGTACTTC; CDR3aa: CASSLARTAYEQYF
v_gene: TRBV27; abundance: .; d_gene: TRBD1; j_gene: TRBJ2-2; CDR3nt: TGTGCCAGCAGTAGACAGGGGGCGGGCGGGGAGCTGTTTTTT; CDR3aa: CASSRQGAGGELFF
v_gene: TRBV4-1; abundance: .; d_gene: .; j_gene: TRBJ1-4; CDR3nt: TGCGCCAGCAGCCCGCACCCTACAGGGTATGATGAAAAACTGTTTTTT; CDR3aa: CASSPHPTGYDEKLFF
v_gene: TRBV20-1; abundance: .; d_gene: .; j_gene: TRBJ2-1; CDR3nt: TGCAGTGCATTAAGGGGTGAGCAGTTCTTC; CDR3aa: CSALRGEQFF
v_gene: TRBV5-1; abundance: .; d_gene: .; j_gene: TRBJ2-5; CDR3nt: TGCGCCAGCAGCTTGGACCCCGGCAGCGAGGTGACCCAGTACTTC; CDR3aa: CASSLDPGSEVTQYF
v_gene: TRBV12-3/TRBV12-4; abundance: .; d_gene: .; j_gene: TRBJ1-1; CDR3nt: TGTGCCAGCAGCCCGGACACGCCTGAAGCTTTCTTT; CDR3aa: CASSPDTPEAFF
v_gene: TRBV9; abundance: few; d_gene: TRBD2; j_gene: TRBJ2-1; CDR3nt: TGTGCCAGCAGCCCCCCGGTAATAGCGGGAGGAGAGCAGTTCTTC; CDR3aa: CASSPPVIAGGEQFF